The 17 T cell receptor beta chains below were found in one sample sequenced in a study of OX40 agonist ivuxolimab in advanced cancers. TCRdb keeps only in-frame clones here, not all; method: immunoSEQ multiplex PCR. Of roughly 93,000 clones in the sample, less than 85% were seen once. The sample consisted of CD4+ or CD8+ T cells sorted from blood, taken in a trial of the OX40 agonist ivuxolimab. The receptors shown here come from an adult with an advanced solid tumor such as melanoma, head and neck, liver or kidney cancer.

This clone was picked up many times. This chain links TRBV27 with TRBJ1-1; tentative D call: TRBD1 (5 bases). The germline V gene has CDR1 MNHEY and CDR2 SMNVEV (reference sequence). V dropped 4 bases and J dropped 3 bases, with 9 bases sitting between them. The CDR3 length is 13 residues. The CDR3 region is CASSYSGYTEAFF. The CDR3 bases are TGTGCCAGCAGTTATTCAGGGTACACTGAAGCTTTCTTT.

Only one count was recorded for this clone. The chain couples TRBV11-2 to TRBJ1-3; D gene unclear. Trimming stripped 1 base from V and 0 bases from J, with 7 bases between. The germline gives CDR1 SGHAT, CDR2 FQNNGV. The CDR3 contains 15 residues. The CDR3 DNA is TGTGCCAGCAGCTTAGGGTCCAGCTCTGGAAACACCATATATTTT. Translated, it gives CASSLGSSSGNTIYF.

The chain carries TRBV6-6 and TRBJ2-7; TRBD1 matches at 7 bases. This CDR3 has 14 amino acids. V gave up 3 bases and J gave up 2 bases; unmatched junction bases: 4. Germline CDR1 is MNHNY and CDR2 is SVGAGI (reference sequence). In DNA form, the CDR3 reads TGTGCCAGCAGTTATTCCGGGACAGCCTACGAGCAGTACTTC. Its translation: CASSYSGTAYEQYF.

The rearrangement uses TRBV7-9 and TRBJ2-3, with D perhaps given as TRBD1 or TRBD2 (5 bases each). This CDR3 comprises 14 residues. Looked up from germline, CDR1 is SEHNR and CDR2 is FQNEAQ (reference sequence). The V end was cut by 5 bases, the J end by 2 bases, with 11 bases between. CDR3 in amino acids: CASSRDPDTDTQYF. In nucleotides, the CDR3 is TGTGCCAGCAGCCGGGACCCAGACACAGATACGCAGTATTTT.

The chain is built from TRBV6-6 and TRBJ1-3, with 7 positions matching TRBD1. The trim removed 5 bases at V and 4 bases at J, leaving 8 bases unmatched. CDR3 length equals 15 residues. From germline, CDR1 is MNHNY and CDR2 SVGAGI (reference sequence). Here the CDR3 reads CASSPQTGSGNTIYF. The CDR3 DNA reads as TGTGCCAGCAGTCCCCAGACAGGGAGCGGAAACACCATATATTTT.

The chain recombines TRBV2 with TRBJ2-5, with D possibly being TRBD2 (6 bases). The CDR3 runs 13 residues. Germline CDR1 reads SNHLY; CDR2 reads FYNNEI. Trimming stripped 8 bases from V and 1 base from J, with 11 bases between. CDR3 sequence reads: CASGGDPQETQYF. The CDR3 DNA reads TGTGCCAGCGGCGGGGACCCCCAAGAGACCCAGTACTTC.

The genes are TRBV27 and TRBJ2-1, with a possible D match to TRBD2 (7 bases). The V gene's germline CDR1 is MNHEY and CDR2 SMNVEV (reference sequence). V lost 0 bases and J lost 7, with 19 bases in between. This CDR3 has 17 amino acids. CDR3: CASSLSWSQGRGNEQFF. For the CDR3, the DNA is TGTGCCAGCAGTTTATCGTGGAGTCAGGGGAGGGGGAATGAGCAGTTCTTC.

The J gene is TRBJ2-3, the V gene TRBV4-2; TRBD2 aligns across 7 bases. V lost 2 bases to trimming and J lost 3 bases; unmatched junction nucleotides: 2. The length of the CDR3 is 14 residues. Per germline, CDR1 LGHNA and CDR2 YNFKEQ. The CDR3 protein is CASSQSGMTDTQYF. Written as DNA, the CDR3 is TGTGCCAGCAGCCAAAGCGGGATGACAGATACGCAGTATTTT.

The chain uses TRBV7-2 and TRBJ1-2; D remains ambiguous. Looked up from germline, CDR1 is SGHTA and CDR2 is FQGNSA. The CDR3 has 13 amino acids. V lost 2 bases to trimming and J lost 6 bases, with 10 bases between them. This chain's CDR3 is CASSLMRGNGYTF. The CDR3 DNA reads as TGTGCCAGCAGCTTAATGAGAGGGAATGGCTACACCTTC.

This CDR3 reads CASSSWTSGNTGELFF. As DNA, the CDR3 is TGTGCCAGTAGTTCTTGGACTAGCGGGAACACCGGGGAGCTGTTTTTT. The chain links TRBV19 to TRBJ2-2; 10 bases are a match to TRBD2. Losses at the gene ends were 5 bases for V and 1 base for J; bases not matched to a gene: 4. Germline V gene lookup returns CDR1 LNHDA and CDR2 SQIVND (reference sequence). CDR3 size: 16 residues.

V usage is TRBV7-9 and J usage is TRBJ2-5, with D possibly TRBD1 on 7 matching bases. Germline V CDR1 and CDR2: SEHNR, FQNEAQ (reference sequence). The CDR3 covers 13 residues. V shed 10 bases and J shed 7 bases, with 19 bases lying between them. CDR3 loop: CAMSGGGLGTQYF. CDR3 sequence (DNA): TGTGCCATGTCCGGAGGGGGCTTGGGGACCCAGTACTTC.

The rearrangement links TRBV5-8 to TRBJ2-7; perhaps TRBD1 as D (6 bases). In germline, CDR1 is SGHTS, CDR2 YDEGEE. Trimming took 4 bases from V and 1 from J, leaving 9 bases between them. The CDR3 has 13 amino acids. Here the CDR3 reads CASSKGHSYEQYF. CDR3 coding DNA: TGTGCCAGCAGCAAGGGACATTCCTACGAGCAGTACTTC.

The CDR3 bases are TGTGCCAGCAGCTTAGGCCAGCGGGGGGTCGCTGAGCAGTTCTTC. Its protein product is CASSLGQRGVAEQFF. The chain joins TRBV7-2 to TRBJ2-1; 9 nucleotides agree with TRBD2. Trimming removed 1 base from V and 9 bases from J; junction bases left unmatched: 7. Looked up from germline, CDR1 is SGHTA and CDR2 is FQGNSA. This CDR3 comprises 15 residues.

The chain recombines TRBV6-5 with TRBJ2-7, with 8 bases fitting TRBD2. The CDR3 runs to 16 residues. The J segment lost 3 bases and the V segment lost 4 bases, leaving 11 bases of the junction unmatched. CDR1 and CDR2 (germline): MNHEY, SVGAGI. DNA of the CDR3: TGTGCCAGCAGTTTGGGCCCGGGGGGGGAGGACTACGAGCAGTACTTC. Its protein is CASSLGPGGEDYEQYF.

This clone was seen a few times. The chain recombines TRBV10-2 with TRBJ2-7; a weak D match, TRBD2 (7 bases). The CDR3 is made up of 16 amino acids. Trimming stripped 0 bases from V and 7 bases from J, with 19 bases between. The germline gives CDR1 WSHSY, CDR2 SAAADI. The CDR3 loop reads CASSESGAWRENEQYF. CDR3 coding DNA: TGCGCCAGCAGTGAGTCGGGGGCTTGGCGGGAGAATGAGCAGTACTTC.

With regard to this clone: The junction and the germline gene differ at one end; a read error may be behind it. The chain joins TRBV7-9 to TRBJ2-7; unclear D gene. Germline lookup yields CDR1 SEHNR and CDR2 FQNEAQ (reference sequence). The CDR3 loop spans 12 amino acids. In nucleotides, the CDR3 is TGTGCCAGCAGCCGTGAGACCTACGAGCGGTACTTC. Amino acid sequence: CASSRETYERYF.

This CDR3 reads CASSLGAHRGLNEQYF. DNA of the CDR3: TGTGCCAGCAGCTTGGGAGCTCATAGGGGTTTGAACGAGCAGTACTTC. This chain links TRBV5-8 with TRBJ2-7, with D possibly TRBD1 on 5 matching bases. V was pared by 0 bases and J by 5 bases, with 18 bases between. Germline lookup yields CDR1 SGHTS and CDR2 YDEGEE. The CDR3 consists of 16 residues. Looking up the rest from reference TRBV5-8 and TRBJ2-7 gives the full variable domain: EAGVTQSPTHLIKTRGQQATLRCSPISGHTSVYWYQQALGLGLQFLLWYDEGEERNRGNFPPRFSGRQFPNYSSELNVNALELEDSALYLCASSLGAHRGLNEQYFGPGTRLTVT.